This T cell receptor (beta chain) was captured by sequencing in a study of early T cells in non-severe SARS-CoV-2 infection. Across the whole study: Chains from this unsorted whole-blood bulk RNA could not be paired.

Unique molecular identifier tags were affixed to discrete cDNA molecules. TCRdb re-called the 5' RACE reads with MiXCR, one entry per CDR3 protein. The sample has 110,000 or so distinct CDR3 sequences, 9.5% to 13% seen once; the top ten hold around 3%. This clonotype has more than one count but fewer than ten. Germline CDR1 is SGHTA and CDR2 is FQGNSA. The CDR3 sequence is 17 residues long. The germline V and J ends were trimmed by 5 bases and 1 base, with 17 bases remaining between them. The clonotype comes from an adult who was a healthcare worker with PCR-confirmed SARS-CoV-2 infection or an uninfected control (not recorded which). The J gene is TRBJ2-2, the V gene TRBV7-2; D is perhaps TRBD1 (6 bases). Sequenced material: whole blood. CDR3: CASSPRVMTGNTGELFF. In DNA form, the CDR3 reads TGTGCCAGCAGCCCCAGAGTCATGACAGGGAACACCGGGGAGCTGTTTTTT. The full variable domain, in which reference TRBV7-2 and TRBJ2-2 provide the parts outside the CDR3, is GAGVSQSPSNKVTEKGKDVELRCDPISGHTALYWYRQSLGQGLEFLIYFQGNSAPDKSGLPSDRFSAERTGGSVSTLTIQRTQQEDSAVYLCASSPRVMTGNTGELFFGEGSRLTVL.